This TCR beta chain was retrieved from a study of CD4 T cells in relation to SARS-CoV-2 and coronaviruses. Before the COVID-19 pandemic, during about 2010-2019, CD4+ T cells were taken from unexposed donors. Isolation of CD4+ T cells took place after 10 days in culture. Only in-frame clones appear in the TCRdb table, and some are missing; sequencing was by immunoSEQ multiplex PCR. The table records more than 25,000 clones, 60% to 85% of them present only once. Turning to this clone: The target antigen is unknown.

V lost 4 bases, J lost 15 bases, and 23 bases lay in between. Looked up from germline, CDR1 is SGHTS and CDR2 is YDEGEE. The CDR3 totals 14 residues. This sequence joins TRBV5-8 and TRBJ2-1; D is tentatively TRBD1 or TRBD2 (5 bases each). Sequenced material: CD4+ T cells from PBMCs, cultured in vitro. The origin of this receptor is a human donor in good health. The CDR3 spells CASSPELWGSQVFF. For the CDR3, the DNA is TGTGCCAGCAGCCCCGAATTGTGGGGGTCTCAGGTGTTCTTC.